A single T cell receptor (beta chain) is shown here with its context. Its specificity is unknown. Indicated treatment: oral pan-JAK inhibitor, 5-10 mg twice daily. Once RNA had been extracted, it was reverse transcribed into cDNA to act as the sequencing template. The data were produced by immunoSEQ multiplex PCR, yet TCRdb's version contains in-frame clones alone and is incomplete. The table has fewer than 150,000 clones, approximately 80% seen once. Germline CDR1 and CDR2: SGHDT and YYEEEE. V gave up 3 bases and J gave up 3 bases; unmatched junction bases: 7. The CDR3 spans 16 residues. This sample was taken from a study of CD8+ T cells in alopecia areata. The wider study: Oral tofacitinib, 5 to 10 mg twice daily, was given in an open-label trial. Study-wide findings and caveats: Shared TCR sequences were less clear between patients than in mice, possibly partly from HLA diversity. Administration of tofacitinib significantly diminished scalp clonality and expanded CD8+ clones within the top 100.

The source of this sequence is a human donor with alopecia areata. The chain employs TRBV5-6 and TRBJ2-3; 10 nucleotides agree with TRBD2. The input for sequencing was CD8+ T cells sorted from blood, taken at week 4, from a patient treated with tofacitinib. The CDR3 bases are TGTGCCAGCAGCTGGGGAAGCGGGGGGGCGACAGATACGCAGTATTTT. Its protein product is CASSWGSGGATDTQYF.